These 31 T cell receptor beta chains originate from one sample sequenced in a study of shared clonotypes between healthy human individuals. Libraries were prepared by immunoSEQ multiplex PCR; TCRdb keeps only in-frame clonotypes and omits some of them. The profile shows about 1.5 million clones, 95% to 99% of them singletons. Sequencing was done on a sample of naive CD4+ T cells sorted from blood. Subset indicated: CD45RA+ positively selected. Receptors were obtained from a man aged 30 to 39 in good health.

The CDR3 coding sequence is TGTGCCAACATCAACCCACCGGAATCGACCGGGGAGCTGTTTTTT. It is translated as CANINPPESTGELFF. The chain uses TRBV7-9 and TRBJ2-2, with D unresolved. This CDR3 has 15 amino acids. V shed 10 bases and J shed 5 bases, with 20 bases lying between them. Germline V CDR1 and CDR2: SEHNR, FQNEAQ (reference sequence).

The V gene is TRBV19, the J gene TRBJ2-2; TRBD2 is a possible D gene (5 bases). V was pared by 7 bases and J by 4 bases, with 16 bases between. Germline CDR1 LNHDA, CDR2 SQIVND (reference sequence). The CDR3 has 15 amino acids. CDR3 DNA: TGTGCCAGTAATCCTAGCTGGGGTCGCACCGGGGAGCTGTTTTTT. Translated: CASNPSWGRTGELFF.

V is TRBV18 and J is TRBJ2-2; D is unresolved. Germline V gives CDR1 KGHSH, CDR2 LQKENI. Trimming took 3 bases from V and 0 from J, leaving 8 bases between them. The CDR3 is 15 amino acids. CDR3 nucleotides: TGTGCCAGCTCACCCTTCCCCGCGAACACCGGGGAGCTGTTTTTT. This codes for CASSPFPANTGELFF.

About this clone itself: Different DNA sequences within this sample yield the same CDR3. V usage is TRBV7-2 and J usage is TRBJ2-5; D is unclear. The CDR3 is 12 amino acids. Germline CDR1 SGHTA, CDR2 FQGNSA. Deletions cut 3 bases from V and 5 bases from J, with 7 bases between. CDR3 DNA: TGTGCCAGCAGCTTGATTTTGGAGACCCAGTACTTC. It encodes CASSLILETQYF.

CDR3 in amino acids: CASWTGGIEQYF. The CDR3 region has the DNA TGTGCCAGCTGGACAGGAGGAATCGAGCAGTACTTC. This chain joins TRBV6-5 and TRBJ2-7; 7 bases fit TRBD1. Trimming at V came to 8 bases and at J to 6 bases, leaving 7 bases not matched to a gene. CDR1 and CDR2 (germline): MNHEY, SVGAGI. The length of the CDR3 is 12 residues.

The chain couples TRBV5-6 to TRBJ2-2; D not resolved. Trimming cost V 5 bases and J 4 bases, with 9 bases left between them. Germline loops: CDR1 SGHDT, CDR2 YYEEEE. The CDR3 covers 13 residues. This chain's CDR3 is CASRPAITGELFF. CDR3 nucleotides: TGTGCCAGCAGACCGGCCATCACCGGGGAGCTGTTTTTT.

The V gene is TRBV30, the J gene TRBJ2-1, with D uncertain. The CDR3 consists of 10 residues. V lost 6 bases and J lost 9, with 9 bases in between. Germline CDR1 GTSNPN, CDR2 SVGIG (reference sequence). The DNA for the CDR3 is TGTGCCTGCGCCCAGCGTGAGCAGTTCTTC. Translated: CACAQREQFF.

The V and J genes are TRBV5-5 and TRBJ2-5; a possible D gene is TRBD2 (5 bases). V was shortened by 1 base and J by 5 bases, with 12 bases between the two germline ends. The CDR3 sequence is 14 residues long. The V gene's germline CDR1 is SGHKS and CDR2 YYEKEE (reference sequence). The CDR3: CASSLLARGETQYF. The CDR3 DNA reads as TGTGCCAGCAGCTTGCTGGCTAGAGGGGAGACCCAGTACTTC.

This clone was observed once. The V gene is TRBV5-6, the J gene TRBJ2-7; no reliable D call. Trimming removed 4 bases from V and 0 bases from J, with 14 bases in between. Germline values: CDR1 SGHDT, CDR2 YYEEEE. This CDR3 region has 15 residues. Written as DNA, the CDR3 is TGTGCCAGCAGCAACCTAGGACCGAGCTCCTACGAGCAGTACTTC. Encoded protein: CASSNLGPSSYEQYF.

This clone was seen once. The gene calls are TRBV13 and TRBJ2-5, with 10 positions matching TRBD2. Looked up from germline, CDR1 is PRHDT and CDR2 is FYEKMQ (reference sequence). There are 16 residues in the CDR3. V lost 5 bases, J lost 2 bases, and 8 bases stayed unmatched. The CDR3 here is CASSLRTSGVQETQYF. The CDR3 DNA sequence: TGTGCCAGCAGCCTTAGGACTAGCGGTGTACAAGAGACCCAGTACTTC.

The CDR3 nucleotides read TGTGCCAGCAGCCCGGGAAAACAGGGTGTAGATGAGCAGTTCTTC. Its translation is CASSPGKQGVDEQFF. The chain couples TRBV11-3 to TRBJ2-1, with a possible D match to TRBD1 (6 bases). Germline lookup yields CDR1 SGHNT and CDR2 YENEEA. V lost 5 bases and J 8 bases, leaving 19 bases between the germline ends. The CDR3 spans 15 residues.

This rearrangement joins TRBV2 to TRBJ2-3, with 12 bases aligning to TRBD2. The junction had 17 bases not matched to a gene; V was cut back by 6 bases and J by 1 base. The CDR3 has 20 residues. Germline V gives CDR1 SNHLY, CDR2 FYNNEI. The CDR3 sequence: CASRAYLLAGGPTRTDTQYF. CDR3 sequence (DNA): TGTGCCAGCAGAGCCTATCTACTAGCGGGAGGACCTACCCGCACAGATACGCAGTATTTT.

This chain uses TRBV2 with TRBJ1-4, with 8 bases aligning to TRBD1. CDR1 SNHLY and CDR2 FYNNEI come from the germline V gene. With V trimmed by 4 bases and J by 8 bases, 6 bases remained unmatched. The CDR3 runs 14 residues. The CDR3 DNA reads TGTGCCAGCAGTGGTCGACAGGGGCGGGAAAAACTGTTTTTT. Translating it yields CASSGRQGREKLFF.

The chain carries TRBV28 and TRBJ1-5; unclear D gene. The germline CDR1 and CDR2 sequences are MDHEN and SYDVKM. V lost 2 bases, J lost 0 bases, and 14 bases lay in between. This CDR3 is built from 17 residues. The CDR3 loop is CASSLKPRRASNQPQHF. The CDR3, as DNA: TGTGCCAGCAGTTTAAAACCCCGGAGGGCTAGCAATCAGCCCCAGCATTTT.

J is TRBJ1-4 and V is TRBV14; 7 bases fit TRBD1. Trimming at V came to 4 bases and at J to 6 bases, leaving 2 bases not matched to a gene. Per germline, CDR1 SGHDN and CDR2 FVKESK. The CDR3 length is 13 residues. CDR3 region: CASSRDRYEKLFF. CDR3 nucleotide sequence: TGTGCCAGCAGCCGGGACAGATATGAAAAACTGTTTTTT. The complete variable domain, with remaining parts taken from reference TRBV14 and TRBJ1-4, reads EAGVTQFPSHSVIEKGQTVTLRCDPISGHDNLYWYRRVMGKEIKFLLHFVKESKQDESGMPNNRFLAERTGGTYSTLKVQPAELEDSGVYFCASSRDRYEKLFFGSGTQLSVL.

The rearrangement joins TRBV19 to TRBJ1-1; D is unresolved. There are 14 residues in the CDR3. V shed 1 base and J shed 5 bases, with 11 bases lying between them. Germline assignment: CDR1 LNHDA and CDR2 SQIVND (reference sequence). This CDR3 reads CASSIVRGKTEAFF. In nucleotides, the CDR3 is TGTGCCAGTAGTATAGTCCGGGGAAAAACTGAAGCTTTCTTT. Based on the CDR3 plus reference TRBV19 and TRBJ1-1, the full variable domain is DGGITQSPKYLFRKEGQNVTLSCEQNLNHDAMYWYRQDPGQGLRLIYYSQIVNDFQKGDIAEGYSVSREKKESFPLTVTSAQKNPTAFYLCASSIVRGKTEAFFGQGTRLTVV.

The chain employs TRBV2 and TRBJ1-2; 7 positions match TRBD1. Unmatched junction bases numbered 10, after V lost 8 bases and J lost 4 bases. Germline V lookup: CDR1 SNHLY, CDR2 FYNNEI. The CDR3 is made up of 14 amino acids. The CDR3 DNA reads as TGTGCCAGCTCACCCTTCCGGGACAGCTATGGCTACACCTTC. Encoded protein: CASSPFRDSYGYTF. The full variable domain, rest sourced from reference TRBV2 and TRBJ1-2, is EPEVTQTPSHQVTQMGQEVILRCVPISNHLYFYWYRQILGQKVEFLVSFYNNEISEKSEIFDDQFSVERPDGSNFTLKIRSTKLEDSAMYFCASSPFRDSYGYTFGSGTRLTVV.

The chain carries TRBV28 and TRBJ2-7, with D tentatively TRBD2 (6 bases). CDR1 and CDR2 from the germline V gene are MDHEN and SYDVKM. This CDR3 is 15 amino acids long. V lost 5 bases to trimming and J lost 6 bases, with 20 bases between them. The CDR3 sequence: CASSQGLRRAGEQYF. The CDR3 DNA is TGTGCCAGCAGTCAGGGCCTGAGGAGGGCCGGCGAGCAGTACTTC.

V usage is TRBV5-4 and J usage is TRBJ2-5; the match to TRBD1 covers 7 bases. CDR1 SGHNT and CDR2 YYREEE come from the germline V gene (reference sequence). The ends lost 4 bases at V and 1 base at J; junction bases unmatched: 4. The CDR3 consists of 14 residues. CDR3 nucleotides: TGTGCCAGCAGCGACGGGACAGTCCAAGAGACCCAGTACTTC. This translates into CASSDGTVQETQYF. The full variable domain, in which reference TRBV5-4 and TRBJ2-5 provide the parts outside the CDR3, is ETGVTQSPTHLIKTRGQQVTLRCSSQSGHNTVSWYQQALGQGPQFIFQYYREEENGRGNFPPRFSGLQFPNYSSELNVNALELDDSALYLCASSDGTVQETQYFGPGTRLLVL.

The gene calls are TRBV6-1 and TRBJ2-7, with 14 positions matching TRBD2. This CDR3 comprises 12 residues. V lost 8 bases and J lost 8; bases outside the gene matches: 2. Germline CDR1 and CDR2: MNHNS and SASEGT. The CDR3 sequence: CASRLAGGKQYF. The CDR3 nucleotides read TGTGCCAGCCGACTAGCGGGGGGGAAGCAGTACTTC.

This clone was found once. The chain recombines TRBV7-2 with TRBJ2-2, with a tentative D call TRBD1 (5 bases). CDR3 length: 13 amino acids. V was shortened by 1 base and J by 7 bases, with 7 bases between the two germline ends. CDR1 is SGHTA, CDR2 FQGNSA, per germline. The CDR3 DNA reads as TGTGCCAGCAGCTTAGAGGGGTTCGGGGAGCTGTTTTTT. This encodes CASSLEGFGELFF.

The V call is TRBV7-9, the J call TRBJ1-1; D not resolved. The CDR3 runs to 15 residues. CDR1 SEHNR and CDR2 FQNEAQ come from the germline V gene (reference sequence). Trimming removed 1 base at V and 1 base at J, with 10 bases between. CDR3 in DNA: TGTGCCAGCAGCTTAGGAGTACAACCGAACACTGAAGCTTTCTTT. Translated, it gives CASSLGVQPNTEAFF.

The chain couples TRBV29-1 to TRBJ1-1; TRBD1 is a possible D gene (6 bases). Germline V gene lookup returns CDR1 SQVTM and CDR2 ANQGSEA. Trimming took off 4 bases at V and 1 base at J, with 13 bases between the two ends. The CDR3 contains 14 residues. CDR3 sequence: CSVALTGTNTEAFF. The CDR3 coding sequence is TGCAGCGTTGCGTTGACAGGAACGAACACTGAAGCTTTCTTT.

Only one count was recorded for this clone. The V and J genes are TRBV29-1 and TRBJ2-3, with D perhaps being TRBD1 or TRBD2 (5 bases each). Looked up from germline, CDR1 is SQVTM and CDR2 is ANQGSEA. CDR3 size: 12 residues. The V end lost 8 bases, the J end lost 4 bases, and 13 bases lay between the germline ends. For the CDR3, the DNA is TGCAGCTCCCTCAGGGACGCAGATACGCAGTATTTT. Its translation is CSSLRDADTQYF.

This rearrangement joins TRBV27 to TRBJ1-2; 7 positions agree with TRBD1. The CDR3 contains 16 residues. Germline CDR1 MNHEY, CDR2 SMNVEV (reference sequence). The junction had 9 bases not matched to a gene; V was cut back by 1 base and J by 4 bases. The CDR3 protein is CASSLFGDSRTYGYTF. CDR3 coding DNA: TGTGCCAGCAGTTTATTTGGGGACAGCCGGACCTATGGCTACACCTTC.

The chain links TRBV28 to TRBJ1-2; a possible D gene is TRBD1 (6 bases). V was clipped by 6 bases and J by 7 bases, with 18 bases between them. The germline CDR1 and CDR2 sequences are MDHEN and SYDVKM. This CDR3 spans 14 amino acids. CDR3 sequence: CASRVLAGVSGYTF. The CDR3 nucleotides are TGTGCCAGCAGGGTTCTGGCAGGGGTATCTGGCTACACCTTC.

This chain connects TRBV20-1 to TRBJ1-4, with unresolved D. The CDR3 runs to 10 residues. The V end was cut by 6 bases, the J end by 4 bases, with 3 bases between. Germline CDR1 and CDR2: DFQATT and SNEGSKA (reference sequence). As DNA, the CDR3 is TGCAGTGCGGGTAATGAAAAACTGTTTTTT. Its protein is CSAGNEKLFF.

The chain has TRBV4-2 and TRBJ2-1, with D possibly TRBD2 on 5 matching bases. Looked up from germline, CDR1 is LGHNA and CDR2 is YNFKEQ. Trimming shortened V by 0 bases and J by 7 bases, and 10 bases separated the two germline ends. CDR3 length: 14 amino acids. The DNA of the CDR3 is TGTGCCAGCAGCCAAGATCGAGCGGCTAATGAGCAGTTCTTC. As protein: CASSQDRAANEQFF.

This chain links TRBV28 with TRBJ1-2, with TRBD1 as a possible D gene (6 bases). This CDR3 has 14 residues. The V and J ends lost 5 bases and 2 bases respectively, with 12 bases between them. Per the germline V gene, CDR1 is MDHEN and CDR2 is SYDVKM. The CDR3 nucleotides read TGTGCCAGCAGTGGAGCCAGGGGCAACTATGGCTACACCTTC. Protein sequence: CASSGARGNYGYTF.

Details on this clone: Other DNA variants within this sample encode the same CDR3. The rearrangement joins TRBV5-1 to TRBJ2-1; 13 bases are shared with TRBD2. CDR1 and CDR2 from the germline V gene are SGHRS and YFSETQ. This CDR3 has 15 residues. Trimming at V came to 3 bases and at J to 9 bases, leaving 6 bases not matched to a gene. The CDR3 is CASSSGLAGEGEQFF. CDR3 sequence (DNA): TGCGCCAGCAGCTCCGGACTAGCGGGAGAAGGTGAGCAGTTCTTC.

The chain recombines TRBV5-4 with TRBJ2-1; TRBD2 matches at 11 bases. CDR3 length: 16 residues. V was clipped by 4 bases and J by 10 bases; unmatched bases: 13. Germline assignment: CDR1 SGHNT and CDR2 YYREEE (reference sequence). CDR3 amino acids: CASSTHGSGRAREQFF. CDR3 sequence (DNA): TGTGCCAGCAGCACCCATGGTAGCGGGAGGGCCCGAGAGCAGTTCTTC.